This is a list of T cell receptor beta chains from one sample in a study of type 1 regulatory T cells. TCRdb re-called the reads with MiXCR, one entry per CDR3 protein. The sample holds approximately 97,000 distinct CDR3 sequences, less than 40% seen once. Sequenced input: CD4+ T cells, either the whole sample or a sorted fraction (not recorded which). All receptors come from a human donor in good health. Both conserved end residues are part of each CDR3. The order of the fields is V gene, J gene, clone size, D gene, CDR3 DNA, CDR3 protein. A D gene is named only where the DNA matches it firmly. The size of a clone is reported for some rows only, either as once, few or many, or as a class for expanded clones.

TRBV7-2	TRBJ2-1	.	TRBD1	TGTGCCAGCAGCACCCCGGCTGGACAGGGCAATGAGCAGTTCTTC	CASSTPAGQGNEQFF
TRBV5-8	TRBJ2-5	.	.	TGTGCCAGCAGCTCACGAAAACAAGGGGATCAAGAGACCCAGTACTTC	CASSSRKQGDQETQYF
TRBV20-1	TRBJ2-7	few	.	TGCAGTGCTGCGGGGCAGAGAGTTTACGAGCAGTACTTC	CSAAGQRVYEQYF
TRBV15	TRBJ1-1	few	.	TGTGCCACCAGCAGAGATAATACCGGACCTGAAGCTTTCTTT	CATSRDNTGPEAFF
TRBV6-2/TRBV6-3	TRBJ2-1	few	TRBD2	TGTGCCAGCAGTTACTCTAGCGGGAGAAGCTCCTACAATGAGCAGTTCTTC	CASSYSSGRSSYNEQFF
TRBV29-1	TRBJ2-6	few	TRBD2	TGCAGCGCCCGGACTAGCGGGTTGCGCCGATCTGGGGCCAACGTCCTGACTTTC	CSARTSGLRRSGANVLTF
TRBV10-3	TRBJ2-3	few	.	TGTGCCATCAGAGAAGACACAGATACGCAGTATTTT	CAIREDTDTQYF
TRBV4-1	TRBJ1-6	.	TRBD1	TGCGCCAGCAGCCTAACCGGGACAGGGGTTTCACCCCTCCACTTT	CASSLTGTGVSPLHF
TRBV6-6	TRBJ1-5	few	.	TGTGCCAGCAGTTATACCCCGATTCAGCCCCAGCATTTT	CASSYTPIQPQHF
TRBV19	TRBJ2-2	.	TRBD1	TGTGCCAGTAGAACGTCAGGGGGCAGGAACGGGGAGCTGTTTTTT	CASRTSGGRNGELFF
TRBV5-4	TRBJ1-1	few	TRBD1	TGTGCCAGCAGCCCTGGGGCTCCGGGACAGATTAACACTGAAGCTTTCTTT	CASSPGAPGQINTEAFF
TRBV7-9	TRBJ2-5	few	TRBD2	TGTGCCAGCAGCTTAGTCGGAGCCTCCGGGACTACCGGGTACTTC	CASSLVGASGTTGYF
TRBV18	TRBJ1-6	few	.	TGTGCCAGCTCACCACCCGGCGGAGGTGGCCCCCTCCACTTT	CASSPPGGGGPLHF
TRBV12-3/TRBV12-4	TRBJ2-7	few	.	TGTGCCAGCAGTTTATCCGGGGCCTACGAGCAGTACTTC	CASSLSGAYEQYF
TRBV18	TRBJ1-2	few	.	TGTGCCAGCTCACCCGGGAATCCATCTAACTATGGCTACACCTTC	CASSPGNPSNYGYTF
TRBV12-3/TRBV12-4	TRBJ1-5	.	.	TGTGCCAGCAGTTTTCAGGGGAACCAGCCCCAGCATTTT	CASSFQGNQPQHF
TRBV5-4	TRBJ2-4	.	.	TGTGCCAGCAGCTTGTCAGGGACTGCCAAAAACATTCAGTACTTC	CASSLSGTAKNIQYF
TRBV20-1	TRBJ1-2	many	.	TGCAGTGCGAATTACCCATCTCGGGATGGCTACACCTTC	CSANYPSRDGYTF
TRBV20-1	TRBJ1-6	.	.	TGCAGTGCTCGCCGGGACCGATTGAACCCCCTCCACTTT	CSARRDRLNPLHF
TRBV3-1	TRBJ2-1	.	TRBD2	TGTGCCAGCAGCCCGACTAGCGGAAACAATGAGCAGTTCTTC	CASSPTSGNNEQFF
TRBV7-2	TRBJ2-5	.	.	TGTGCCAGCAGCCCTTCTCAGGATGAGACCCAGTACTTC	CASSPSQDETQYF
TRBV11-2	TRBJ2-3	.	TRBD2	TGTGCCAGCAGCTTAGATATTAGCGGGGTCGCGGATACGCAGTATTTT	CASSLDISGVADTQYF
TRBV9	TRBJ2-7	.	TRBD2	TGTGCCAGCAGCGCCCAAGCGGGAGCCTACGAGCAGTACTTC	CASSAQAGAYEQYF
TRBV5-1	TRBJ1-4	.	TRBD1	TGCGCCAGCAGCATGGGACAGGGTTTCGAAAAACTGTTTTTT	CASSMGQGFEKLFF
TRBV3-1	TRBJ2-1	.	.	TGTGCCAGCAGCCGCCAGGGGAGCAATGAGCAGTTCTTC	CASSRQGSNEQFF
TRBV10-2	TRBJ2-1	.	TRBD2	TGCGCCAGCAGTGACCCTTGGCGGGAGCTCCGGGAGCAGTTCTTC	CASSDPWRELREQFF
TRBV18	TRBJ2-5	.	.	TGTGCCAGCTCACCACCGGTGGCAGGGGGGGCTGGAAGGCAAGAGACCCAGTACTTC	CASSPPVAGGAGRQETQYF
TRBV5-1	TRBJ2-3	few	.	TGCGCCAGCAGCTCCGGTGTGGGCCGCAGCACAGATACGCAGTATTTT	CASSSGVGRSTDTQYF
TRBV18	TRBJ2-1	.	.	TGTGCCAGCTCACCTCAGGGATCCCTCGAGCAGTTCTTC	CASSPQGSLEQFF
TRBV7-9	TRBJ2-5	.	.	TGTGCCAGCAGCGTATACAGGGAAGAGACCCGGTACTTC	CASSVYREETRYF
TRBV29-1	TRBJ2-3	few	TRBD1	TGCAGCGGTACGGGACAGGGGACAGATACGCAGTATTTT	CSGTGQGTDTQYF
TRBV6-4	TRBJ2-3	.	TRBD1	TGTGCCAGCAGTGAATTTTCAGGGGGAGCGAAAGATACGCAGTATTTT	CASSEFSGGAKDTQYF
TRBV6-5	TRBJ2-1	.	.	TGTGCCAGCAGTCAGGGGGGGGGTGAGCAGTTCTTC	CASSQGGGEQFF
TRBV5-4	TRBJ2-2	few	.	TGTGCCAGCAGCTCAAGAAAAACCGGGGAGCTGTTTTTT	CASSSRKTGELFF
TRBV4-1	TRBJ2-7	few	TRBD2	TGCGCCAGCAGCCAAGAGTCCCCCCAAGCGGGAGGCTACGAGCAGTACTTC	CASSQESPQAGGYEQYF
TRBV12-3/TRBV12-4	TRBJ2-7	once	.	TGTGCCAGCAGTCTAAACTTAATGACAGGATTCTACGAGCAGTACTTC	CASSLNLMTGFYEQYF
TRBV20-1	TRBJ2-3	.	TRBD2	TGCAGTGTTAGAGCGGGAGGCCCGGCAGATATGCAGTATTTT	CSVRAGGPADMQYF
TRBV7-9	TRBJ1-1	.	.	TGTGCCAGCAGCTCACAGGACAGATATGGTGAAGCTTTCTTT	CASSSQDRYGEAFF
TRBV5-1	TRBJ2-7	.	.	TGCGCCAGCAGCTTGGAGACAGGAGTGTCCGAGCAGTACTTC	CASSLETGVSEQYF
TRBV19	TRBJ2-5	.	.	TGTGCCAGTAGTATCGGAGTTGGTACATCCCAGTACTTC	CASSIGVGTSQYF
TRBV5-1	TRBJ1-1	.	TRBD1	TGCGCCAGCAGCTTAACAGGGGCGAGGCCTGAAGCTTTCTTT	CASSLTGARPEAFF
TRBV20-1	TRBJ2-2	medium-sized	TRBD2	TGCAGTGCTAGGGCGGCTAGCGGGGATAGGACCGGGGAGCTGTTTTTT	CSARAASGDRTGELFF
TRBV13	TRBJ2-1	.	.	TGTGCCAGCAGCTCCGACGAAGCGTTTGTTAATGAGCAGTTCTTC	CASSSDEAFVNEQFF
TRBV9	TRBJ2-2	.	TRBD2	TGTGCCAGCCGGACTAGCGGAGCCACCGGGGAGCTGTTTTTT	CASRTSGATGELFF
TRBV21-1	TRBJ1-5	.	.	TGTGCCAGCAGCTTGGGGGGAGTTCAGCCCCAGCATTTT	CASSLGGVQPQHF
TRBV7-2	TRBJ2-5	.	.	TGTGCCAGCAGCTTAGTTCCAGCGCGCCAAGAGACCCAGTACTTC	CASSLVPARQETQYF
TRBV10-3	TRBJ1-1	.	.	TGTGCCAAAAGTGTCCAAAGGAACACTGAAGCTTTCTTT	CAKSVQRNTEAFF
TRBV5-1	TRBJ1-1	few	.	TGCGCCAGCAGCTTGGTCGGAGGCAGAGCTTTCTTT	CASSLVGGRAFF
TRBV7-2	TRBJ2-1	.	TRBD2	TGTGCCAGCAGCTTAGAGGTAGCGGGAGGAAATGAGCAGTTCTTC	CASSLEVAGGNEQFF
TRBV15	TRBJ2-5	.	TRBD1	TGTGCCACCAGCGGACGACAGGGTTCAAAAGAGACCCAGTACTTC	CATSGRQGSKETQYF
TRBV7-9	TRBJ2-7	.	TRBD2	TGTGCCAGCAGTTATAGCGGGATCGGGCGGGAGCAGTACTTC	CASSYSGIGREQYF
TRBV6-2/TRBV6-3	TRBJ2-3	.	.	TGTGCCAGCAGTTATCTTTCTGTTCGTGGTAGAGGAGTCTTTAGCACAGATACGCAGTATTTT	CASSYLSVRGRGVFSTDTQYF
TRBV5-4	TRBJ2-7	.	.	TGTGCCAGCAGCGGGTCGGGACTGCCTTCCTACGAGCAGTACTTC	CASSGSGLPSYEQYF
TRBV5-1	TRBJ2-1	.	TRBD2	TGCGCCAGCAGCCCGGCCGGGATCAGCGGGAGGACCTACAATGAGCAGTTCTTC	CASSPAGISGRTYNEQFF
TRBV7-9	TRBJ1-1	.	.	TGTGCCAGCAGTTTTAACCCCTCATCGGGGGCGAGCGCTGAAGCTTTCTTT	CASSFNPSSGASAEAFF
TRBV5-4	TRBJ2-5	.	TRBD2	TGTGCCAGCAGCCCTATGCCACTAGCGGGAGAAGAGACCCAGTACTTC	CASSPMPLAGEETQYF
TRBV6-5	TRBJ1-4	.	.	TGTGCCAGCAGTTACACGCCAGGACGTGAAAAACTGTTTTTT	CASSYTPGREKLFF
TRBV7-9	TRBJ1-5	.	.	TGTGCCAGCAGCTTAACCAACCAGGGCGAAGGACAGCCCCAGCATTTT	CASSLTNQGEGQPQHF
TRBV11-3	TRBJ2-1	.	TRBD2	TGTGCCAGCAGCCCAGGACTAGCGGGAGGGCCCAATGAGCAGTTCTTC	CASSPGLAGGPNEQFF
TRBV25-1	TRBJ2-1	.	TRBD1	TGTGCCAGCGGACGCCGGGACAGGGCCAGGAATGAGCAGTTCTTC	CASGRRDRARNEQFF